The T cell receptor (beta chain) described here comes from a study of cytomegalovirus exposure and HLA in healthy donors (dated by TCRdb to about 2017). Context from the whole study: An earlier analysis of roughly 500 of the donors reported roughly 270 Gb of sequence data and 120 million or so unique TCR beta sequences from around 200 million T cells. To predict cytomegalovirus infection status, the study combined high-throughput TCR immunosequencing, statistical association of individual TCRs with disease status, and machine learning. Of the 350 to 450 genotyped donors, over 65% fell in the genetic ancestry cluster associated with self-reported Caucasian donors. Five DR-DQ haplotypes were handled as single units for association and clustering, since linkage in the cohort was strong. Genome-wide SNP genotypes for about 55% of the roughly 670 donors were used in a later genetic analysis, which treated that subset as a discovery cohort. An early release covering some 640 HLA-typed donors comprised approximately 300 gigabases of sequencing data and about 90 million unique TCR sequences. Typing coverage differed by locus: A, B, C, DRB1 and DQB1 were typed in roughly 620-640 donors, DQA1 in approximately 520, DPA1 in approximately 610, and DPB1 in 472. All discovery cohort repertoires had been generated using a single sequencing platform. Rather than using new phenotypic data, the later analysis identified candidate immune exposures from TCR beta sequences and from how often those sequences occurred across donors. The study was designed to test whether signatures of past pathogen exposure could be identified by cataloging public T cell receptors. In a later analysis, previously published TCR beta repertoires from about 670 donors were re-analyzed and high-resolution HLA genotyping was added so that TCR occurrence patterns could be studied. Donor age, sex, ethnicity and CMV serostatus were compiled alongside the repertoire data. To decide whether each TCR beta V gene segment behaved as functional or pseudogenic, an earlier analysis of approximately 620 of the donors relied on high-throughput TCR beta sequencing. Along with the approximately 700-subject first cohort, a separate validation cohort of over a hundred different subjects was used. Class I and class II HLA loci were covered by the typing at four-digit resolution. The study used immunosequencing to profile the T cell repertoires of about 670 subjects and linked those repertoires to cytomegalovirus serostatus. Among 398 genotyped donors of the cohort, an average of 235,054 unique TCR beta nucleotide sequences were sequenced per donor, roughly 20% of them non-productive.

Receptor libraries were prepared by the immunoSEQ multiplex PCR assay. For the multiplex PCR, a mixture combining 60 forward primers for TCR Vbeta segments and 13 reverse primers for TCR Jbeta segments was used. Amplification of the CDR3 region of rearranged TCR beta genes was performed with a multiplex PCR assay on genomic DNA. The amplified TCR beta libraries were sequenced on the Illumina HiSeq System as 87-base-pair reads. As for how the authors treated the data: A later analysis counted approximately 74 million unique TCR beta chains across the 666 repertoires, and some 11 million of these chains were shared by at least two donors. Raw reads were error-corrected and collapsed into unique sequences with a nearest-neighbor algorithm that merged closely related sequences to remove PCR and sequencing errors. Alignment of CDR3 sequences to IMGT reference sequences was used to assign V, D and J gene segments. Each retained sequence needed at least a six-nucleotide match to both a V gene segment and a J gene segment. Rearrangements were classified as productive when the CDR3 lacked stop codons and remained in frame with V and J, and all other rearrangements were classified as non-productive. CDR3 was defined according to IMGT convention as the region running from the second conserved V-encoded cysteine to the conserved J-encoded phenylalanine. Sequences without an unambiguous match to a single V gene segment were excluded from the earlier analysis of 450 to 750 of the donors. In an earlier analysis of almost 600 of the donors, a V segment was called functional when productive rearrangements were above 56.7%, and segregating when the standard deviation between donors exceeded 5%. To diagnose cytomegalovirus status from the catalog of TCR beta chain sequences, a statistical classification framework was built. V and J gene assignment, in a later analysis, came from comparing TCR nucleotide sequences with IMGT/GENE-DB human TR gene sequences. In a later analysis, CDR3 sequences and most-parsimonious VDJ recombination scenarios were assigned using the TCRdist pipeline. In a later analysis, every TCR beta chain was defined by the combination of its CDR3 amino acid sequence and its V-gene family, and reads without a unique V-gene family were dropped. As a way to deal with suspected cross-contamination and a sequencing artifact, a later analysis dropped nearly 600 nucleotide sequences that were highly shared and had low generation probability. For each public chain, a later analysis derived a clonal expansion index from normalized ranks of inferred template counts within each repertoire. In a later analysis, generation probabilities were computed using a VDJ recombination model fitted to out-of-frame rearrangements, and the results were checked against IGoR. In a later analysis, TCR-TCR, TCR-HLA and TCR-CMV co-occurrence was scored with hypergeometric tests, and a repertoire-size bias correction was applied to TCR pairs. A later analysis estimated false discovery rates by permuting HLA or CMV assignments 20 times. In a later analysis, co-occurring TCRs were grouped using DBSCAN, and TCRdist sequence similarity was added for clustering within HLA-allele-positive subsets. For co-occurrence clustering, repertoires with fewer than 30,000 or more than 120,000 public chains were excluded, along with about five repertoires with anomalous nucleotide sharing. TCRdb stores this immuneACCESS table with in-frame sequences only. Part of the clones is absent; in the studies checked, under half of the shortfall reflects unresolved V genes, and no reason is known for the rest. V and J calls and clone size are given by that table; D and trimming were obtained from the DNA. Here the sample has more than 150,000 clones; around 77% occur a single time. Clones ranked in the top ten supply roughly 1.6% of the sample.

Paper-wide results and their limitations: Cytomegalovirus status was reported to be diagnosed by the classifier with high specificity and sensitivity in both the original and validation cohorts. The cohort was sequenced for TCR beta chains only, and without alpha or paired-chain data the features that could be detected were limited. Roughly uniform sequencing depth across donors was assumed in presence/absence analyses, although this assumption may not hold. In the study, 150 to 200 TCR beta chains were listed as associated with cytomegalovirus. In an earlier analysis of more than 500 of the donors, most TCR beta V segments appeared in productive rearrangements about 90% or about 30% of the time, broadly matching IMGT annotations. According to a later analysis, TCR association rates differed among HLA loci, with DRB1 alleles showing the most associated TCRs and HLA-C alleles showing the fewest. A later analysis reported that several top co-occurrence clusters appeared linked to parvovirus B19, influenza, CMV and Epstein-Barr virus. Strong co-occurrence of HLA alleles, especially DR and DQ, made assigning TCR associations to individual alleles difficult. Most CMV-associated TCR beta chains appeared to be HLA-restricted in a later analysis, and the HLA associations seemed to be driven largely by CMV exposure. A later genetic analysis reported fewer N-insertions in productive TCRs among donors in an Asian-associated ancestry cluster than the approximately 670-donor mean. In a later analysis, 15,000 to 20,000 TCR beta sequences were associated with specific HLA alleles at a false discovery rate of 0.05. A later genetic analysis associated a missense DCLRE1C variant with V-gene and J-gene trimming of TCR beta chains, and an independent cohort replicated the association. A further reported finding was that TCR beta sequences accurately predicted the HLA-A and HLA-B alleles for most subjects in the first cohort. A later analysis found that HLA-associated TCR beta chains were more clonally expanded and had lower generation probabilities than equally common non-associated chains. Some IMGT-functional V segments, including TRBV6-2 and TRBV6-3, could not be told apart with the 87-base-pair reads, so those segments were excluded. HLA typing was unavailable for some donors at each locus, so association tests used only the typed subset. In vitro tests confirmed that a few of the cytomegalovirus-associated TCR beta chains recognize cytomegalovirus antigens. A cluster of highly shared sequence variants was judged likely to represent a technical artifact of the sequencing pipeline. Most TCR sequences were seen in very few donors, while some public TCRs were found in many individuals. Approximately 16 rarely observed V segments, including chromosome 9 orphons, were excluded from the earlier analysis of about 500 of the donors because counts were too low. Correlated functional status among segregating V segments might be attributable to linkage disequilibrium, but an unknown experimental factor could not be ruled out. The authors suggested that the approach could potentially be generalized to other disease states and immunological phenotypes. Immune exposure information for the cohort was limited to CMV serostatus.

The CDR3 runs 12 residues from the cysteine to the phenylalanine. Only CDR3 DNA is held: 36 bases, read in frame from base 1. The junction shows trimming of 7 bases on V and 7 bases on J, and the gene matches do not reach 7 bases of it. Sequences SQVTM (CDR1) and ANQGSEA (CDR2) are obtained from the germline V gene. Concerning this clone: What antigen it recognizes has not been identified. No much larger clone is present one base from it, and per-base qualities are unavailable.

The cohort consisted of 670 or so healthy bone marrow donors. All cohort members were sampled while nominally healthy, although unrecorded immune exposures were likely present. The donor was CMV seronegative and belonged to the group of 320 or so seronegative cohort members. A peripheral blood sample was provided by each donor, and peripheral blood mononuclear cells were used for TCR beta sequencing. Genomic DNA was extracted from the blood cell samples with the Qiagen DNeasy Blood Extraction Kit. This chain joins TRBV29-1 to TRBJ1-5; 7 central bases correspond to TRBD1. What was sequenced was PBMCs. The source is a man aged 40-49 years in good health and CMV-seronegative. The nucleotide sequence is TGCAGCGCAACGACAGGGACCCAGCCCCAGCATTTT. This sequence encodes CSATTGTQPQHF.